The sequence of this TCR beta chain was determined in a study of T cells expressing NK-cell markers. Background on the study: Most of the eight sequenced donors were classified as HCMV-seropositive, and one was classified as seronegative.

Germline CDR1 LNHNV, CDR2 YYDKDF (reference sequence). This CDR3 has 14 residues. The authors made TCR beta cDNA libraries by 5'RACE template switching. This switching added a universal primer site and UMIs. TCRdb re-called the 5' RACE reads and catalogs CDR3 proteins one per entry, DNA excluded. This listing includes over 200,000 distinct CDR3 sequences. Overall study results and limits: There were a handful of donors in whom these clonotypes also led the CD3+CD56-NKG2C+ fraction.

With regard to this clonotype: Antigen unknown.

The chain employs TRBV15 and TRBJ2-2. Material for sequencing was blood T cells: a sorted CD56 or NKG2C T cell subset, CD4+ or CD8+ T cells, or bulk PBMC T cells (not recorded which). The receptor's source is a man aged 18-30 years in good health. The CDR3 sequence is CATSGYRDTGELFF.